This is a list of T cell receptor beta chains from one sample in a study of blood T cell repertoires in COVID-19. Only in-frame clones appear in the TCRdb table, and some are missing; sequencing was by immunoSEQ multiplex PCR. The repertoire holds around 260,000 clones, with about four fifths as singletons. Material: peripheral blood. The origin of the receptors is a person between 70 and 80 years old with COVID-19, enrolled during active disease. The CDR3 runs from the conserved cysteine through the conserved F or W. The order of the fields is J gene, D gene, clone size, V gene, CDR3 length, CDR3 protein, CDR3 DNA. D genes are given only for firm matches. Size values are once, few and many counts, or a class for expanded clones, and some rows have none.

TRBJ2-2	NA	NA	TRBV18	16	CASSPSSVTGTGELFF	TGTGCCAGCTCACCTTCCTCAGTGACAGGAACCGGGGAGCTGTTTTTT
TRBJ1-1	NA	NA	TRBV5-1	14	CASSIVSRNTEAFF	TGCGCCAGCAGTATCGTTTCTAGGAACACTGAAGCTTTCTTT
TRBJ1-1	TRBD1	NA	TRBV13	15	CASSLGVGGVTEAFF	TGTGCCAGCAGCTTAGGAGTAGGGGGCGTAACTGAAGCTTTCTTT
TRBJ2-5	TRBD1	NA	TRBV19	14	CASRKQGAGETQYF	TGTGCCAGTAGAAAACAGGGGGCGGGGGAGACCCAGTACTTC
TRBJ1-1	NA	once	TRBV11-2	14	CASKNSIQGTEAFF	TGTGCCAGCAAGAACTCTATTCAGGGCACTGAAGCTTTCTTT
TRBJ2-1	TRBD1	NA	TRBV6-6	15	CASSYSTGGVDEQFF	TGTGCCAGCAGTTACTCGACAGGGGGCGTAGATGAGCAGTTCTTC
TRBJ2-3	TRBD2	NA	TRBV29-1	15	CSVTLAGEGTDTQYF	TGCAGCGTGACTTTAGCGGGAGAGGGCACAGATACGCAGTATTTT
TRBJ2-2	TRBD2	NA	TRBV5-1	17	CASGPMTWTRLGGELFF	TGCGCCAGCGGCCCAATGACGTGGACTAGGCTGGGCGGGGAGCTGTTTTTT
TRBJ1-2	NA	NA	TRBV3-1/TRBV3-2	14	CASSQGQGRYGYTF	TGTGCCAGCAGCCAAGGCCAGGGGCGCTATGGCTACACCTTC
TRBJ2-7	TRBD1	NA	TRBV19	15	CASSIVGQVPYEQYF	TGTGCCAGTAGTATTGTGGGACAGGTTCCCTACGAGCAGTACTTC
TRBJ2-7	TRBD1	NA	TRBV5-6	13	CASSLEQGVEQYF	TGTGCCAGCAGCTTGGAACAGGGGGTCGAGCAGTACTTC
TRBJ1-2	TRBD1	NA	TRBV10-3	16	CAISEARGQGNYGYTF	TGTGCCATCAGTGAGGCACGGGGACAGGGGAACTATGGCTACACCTTC
TRBJ1-1	NA	NA	TRBV7-6	14	CASSRTRANTEAFF	TGTGCCAGCAGCCGAACCAGGGCGAACACTGAAGCTTTCTTT
TRBJ1-2	NA	NA	TRBV12-3/TRBV12-4	12	CASSFQNYGYTF	TGTGCCAGCAGTTTTCAGAACTATGGCTACACCTTC
TRBJ1-6	TRBD1	once	TRBV2	16	CASKPPGTGDNSPLHF	TGTGCCAGCAAGCCTCCCGGGACAGGGGATAATTCACCCCTCCACTTT
TRBJ1-2	NA	NA	TRBV7-9	13	CASSVQASHGYTF	TGTGCCAGCAGCGTACAGGCGTCCCATGGCTACACCTTC
TRBJ2-1	TRBD2	NA	TRBV29-1	14	CSALTSGNNNEQFF	TGCAGCGCATTGACTAGCGGGAATAACAATGAGCAGTTCTTC
TRBJ1-5	TRBD1	NA	TRBV5-6	16	CASSLGVGTGWQPQHF	TGTGCCAGCAGCTTGGGGGTCGGGACAGGGTGGCAGCCCCAGCATTTT
TRBJ1-5	NA	NA	TRBV4-1	15	CASSQELQGGQPQHF	TGCGCCAGCAGCCAAGAGCTTCAGGGAGGTCAGCCCCAGCATTTT
TRBJ1-6	NA	NA	TRBV6-2/TRBV6-3	15	CASSPGRGRGSPLHF	TGTGCCAGCAGTCCCGGCAGGGGTAGAGGATCACCCCTCCACTTT
TRBJ2-1	NA	NA	TRBV7-6	17	CASTLLSPGSSYNEQFF	TGTGCCAGCACCCTACTATCCCCGGGGAGCTCCTACAATGAGCAGTTCTTC
TRBJ1-2	TRBD1	NA	TRBV9	14	CASSPGQGSYGYTF	TGTGCCAGCAGCCCTGGACAGGGGAGCTATGGCTACACCTTC
TRBJ1-1	NA	NA	TRBV2	13	CASSGGVYPEAFF	TGTGCCAGCAGTGGGGGGGTGTACCCTGAAGCTTTCTTT
TRBJ2-1	TRBD2	NA	TRBV20-1	18	CSASSSGSALSPHNEQFF	TGCAGTGCTAGTTCTAGCGGGAGTGCTCTTTCCCCACACAATGAGCAGTTCTTC
TRBJ1-5	NA	NA	TRBV27	14	CASSSTGYNQPQHF	TGTGCCAGCAGTTCAACAGGGTACAATCAGCCCCAGCATTTT
TRBJ1-5	NA	NA	TRBV28	12	CASSSMYQPQHF	TGTGCCAGCAGTTCCATGTATCAGCCCCAGCATTTT
TRBJ1-5	NA	NA	TRBV6-8	13	CASSYSLTQPQHF	TGTGCCAGCAGTTACTCGCTCACACAGCCCCAGCATTTT
TRBJ1-2	NA	NA	TRBV4-1	15	CASSQEPGKDYGYTF	TGCGCCAGCAGCCAAGAACCGGGGAAAGACTATGGCTACACCTTC
TRBJ2-7	NA	few	TRBV5-1	15	CASSFLQGTTYEQYF	TGCGCCAGCAGCTTCCTTCAGGGAACAACCTACGAGCAGTACTTC
TRBJ2-2	NA	NA	TRBV4-3	14	CASSPHGGSGELFF	TGCGCCAGCAGCCCTCATGGCGGCTCCGGGGAGCTGTTTTTT
TRBJ1-1	TRBD1	few	TRBV7-9	15	CASSSSQGGNTEAFF	TGTGCCAGCAGCTCCTCACAGGGGGGAAACACTGAAGCTTTCTTT
TRBJ1-4	NA	NA	TRBV3-1/TRBV3-2	17	CASSHRVTGPSNEKLFF	TGTGCCAGCAGCCATCGCGTGACAGGACCTTCTAATGAAAAACTGTTTTTT
TRBJ1-2	NA	NA	TRBV5-4	13	CASSRGGPGSYTF	TGTGCCAGCAGCCGCGGGGGACCCGGTAGCTACACCTTC
TRBJ2-7	NA	few	TRBV11-3	13	CASSLEAPYEQYF	TGTGCCAGCAGCTTAGAGGCCCCCTACGAGCAGTACTTC
TRBJ2-3	TRBD2	NA	TRBV7-6	20	CASSPAPFWTSGIGTDTQYF	TGTGCCAGCAGCCCGGCCCCCTTTTGGACTAGCGGGATTGGAACAGATACGCAGTATTTT
TRBJ2-7	NA	NA	TRBV24-1	13	CATSERSGSEQYF	TGTGCCACCAGTGAGCGGTCCGGGAGCGAGCAGTACTTC
TRBJ1-2	TRBD1	NA	TRBV5-4	14	CASSLGTGTDGYTF	TGTGCCAGCAGCCTGGGGACAGGGACAGATGGCTACACCTTC
TRBJ2-2	TRBD1	NA	TRBV4-3	14	CASSGDRVGGELFF	TGCGCCAGCAGCGGGGACAGGGTAGGGGGGGAGCTGTTTTTT
TRBJ1-6	NA	NA	TRBV6-2/TRBV6-3	14	CASSYRGGGSPLHF	TGTGCCAGCAGTTACAGGGGCGGGGGCTCACCCCTCCACTTT
TRBJ1-5	NA	NA	TRBV24-1	16	CATSSGDGNSNQPQHF	TGTGCCACCAGTTCAGGGGATGGCAATAGCAATCAGCCCCAGCATTTT
TRBJ2-7	TRBD1	NA	TRBV6-5	14	CASRTTGTGNEQYF	TGTGCCAGCAGAACCACCGGGACAGGGAACGAGCAGTACTTC
TRBJ1-5	NA	NA	TRBV3-1/TRBV3-2	13	CASSQDRGLAQHF	TGTGCCAGCAGCCAAGATCGGGGATTAGCCCAGCATTTT
TRBJ1-3	NA	NA	TRBV5-6	15	CASSFTATSGNTIYF	TGTGCCAGCAGTTTTACAGCAACCTCTGGAAACACCATATATTTT
TRBJ1-5	NA	NA	TRBV7-2	15	CASSLRSVGNQPQHF	TGTGCCAGCAGCCTCCGGTCGGTGGGCAATCAGCCCCAGCATTTT
TRBJ2-6	NA	NA	TRBV18	16	CASSPRSGDGANVLTF	TGTGCCAGCTCACCACGTTCGGGGGATGGGGCCAACGTCCTGACTTTC
TRBJ1-3	NA	NA	TRBV28	16	CASSLQGQLSGNTIYF	TGTGCCAGCAGTTTACAGGGACAACTCTCTGGAAACACCATATATTTT
TRBJ1-3	TRBD1	NA	TRBV5-1	17	CASSLYPGQDSGNTIYF	TGCGCCAGCAGCTTATACCCGGGACAGGACTCTGGAAACACCATATATTTT
TRBJ2-1	TRBD2	once	TRBV4-1	16	CASSQVRTSGNNEQFF	TGCGCCAGCAGCCAAGTCAGGACTAGCGGTAACAATGAGCAGTTCTTC